A selection of T cell receptor beta chains follows, all from one sample in a study of T cell responses to AZD1222 COVID-19 vaccine. TCRdb keeps only in-frame clones here, not all; method: immunoSEQ multiplex PCR. The repertoire includes about 110,000 clones, roughly 87% of them detected once, and about 10% sits in the top ten. Specimen: peripheral blood, collected on day 0 of AZD1222 vaccination. The source of these receptors is an adult in good health. CDR3s include the opening cysteine and the closing phenylalanine or tryptophan. A D gene is named only where the DNA matches it firmly. Clone size appears in some rows only: once, few, many, or a class for an expanded clone.

d_call | j_call | clone_size | v_call | cdr3_nt | cdr3_aa
TRBD1 | TRBJ2-5 | NA | TRBV5-4 | TGTGCCAGCAGCTTCACTCGGGACAGGGACGAAGAGACCCAGTACTTC | CASSFTRDRDEETQYF
TRBD2 | TRBJ2-7 | NA | TRBV13 | TGTGCCAGCAGCACCGAAAAGACTAGCGGGGACGAGCAGTACTTC | CASSTEKTSGDEQYF
NA | TRBJ1-1 | NA | TRBV5-5 | TGTGCCAGCAGCTTGGTCCCGAACACTGAAGCTTTCTTT | CASSLVPNTEAFF
NA | TRBJ1-6 | NA | TRBV4-3 | TGCGCCAGCAGCCTTGACAGGCTCAACTATAATTCACCCCTCCACTTT | CASSLDRLNYNSPLHF
NA | TRBJ2-5 | NA | TRBV5-4 | TGTGCCAGCAGCCCCGACAGCCAAGAGACCCAGTACTTC | CASSPDSQETQYF
NA | TRBJ2-2 | NA | TRBV28 | TGTGCCAGCAGTGGGACGGGGGACACCGGGGAGCTGTTTTTT | CASSGTGDTGELFF
NA | TRBJ2-7 | few | TRBV2 | TGTGCCAGCAGTTTCGGAGGCTTTGAGCAGTACTTC | CASSFGGFEQYF
NA | TRBJ2-5 | NA | TRBV6-5 | TGTGCCAGCAGTAACCAAGAGACCCAGTACTTC | CASSNQETQYF
NA | TRBJ2-7 | NA | TRBV7-2 | TGTGCCAGCAGCTTTAAGGGGCGGGGGCCATACGAGCAGTACTTC | CASSFKGRGPYEQYF
TRBD2 | TRBJ2-5 | once | TRBV5-4 | TGTGCCAGCAGCCTCCTAGCGGAACAAGAGACCCAGTACTTC | CASSLLAEQETQYF
NA | TRBJ2-7 | NA | TRBV10-3 | TGTGCCATCAGTGAAAACGCCTACGAGCAGTACTTC | CAISENAYEQYF
TRBD1 | TRBJ1-2 | NA | TRBV4-1 | TGCGCCAGCAGCCGAGTCGGGACAGGGGGCTTTGGCTACACCTTC | CASSRVGTGGFGYTF
TRBD2 | TRBJ2-1 | NA | TRBV2 | TGTGCCAGCACCCTTGGGACTACCAATGAGCAGTTCTTC | CASTLGTTNEQFF
TRBD1 | TRBJ1-2 | NA | TRBV11-3 | TGTGCCAGCAGTCAGGGACAGTACTATGGCTACACCTTC | CASSQGQYYGYTF
TRBD1 | TRBJ2-7 | NA | TRBV5-1 | TGCGCCAGCAGCTTGGTGACAGGGTACGAGCAGTACTTC | CASSLVTGYEQYF
NA | TRBJ2-7 | NA | TRBV7-3 | TGTGCCAGAGGGTTGGAGGCAGTCTACGAGCAGTACTTC | CARGLEAVYEQYF
NA | TRBJ1-2 | NA | TRBV7-8 | TGTGCCAGCAGCTTAGACAGGGTCGGCTACACCTTC | CASSLDRVGYTF
NA | TRBJ2-2 | NA | TRBV4-1 | TGCGCCAGCAGCCAAGAGGGCGGGGGCAACACCGGGGAGCTGTTTTTT | CASSQEGGGNTGELFF
NA | TRBJ2-7 | NA | TRBV27 | TGTGCCAGCAGTTTCGGCCACGAGCAGTACTTC | CASSFGHEQYF
TRBD1 | TRBJ1-2 | few | TRBV30 | TGTGCCTGGAGTGTAAACAGGGGAGCGAACTATGGCTACACCTTC | CAWSVNRGANYGYTF
NA | TRBJ1-4 | NA | TRBV10-3 | TGTGCCACCAGACAGGTAGCTGGTGAAAAACTGTTTTTT | CATRQVAGEKLFF
NA | TRBJ1-6 | NA | TRBV7-9 | TGTGCCAGCAGCTCCGGCTCCTATAATTCACCCCTCCACTTT | CASSSGSYNSPLHF
NA | TRBJ1-3 | NA | TRBV11-3 | TGTGCCAGCAGCTTGGGCCCCTCTGGAAACACCATATATTTT | CASSLGPSGNTIYF
NA | TRBJ1-2 | NA | TRBV11-3 | TGTGCCAGCAGCAAAGGACTGATCTATGGCTACACCTTC | CASSKGLIYGYTF
NA | TRBJ2-7 | NA | TRBV4-1 | TGCGCCAGCAGCCAGGGGGGAAGCGTCGAAGGCGAGCAGTACTTC | CASSQGGSVEGEQYF